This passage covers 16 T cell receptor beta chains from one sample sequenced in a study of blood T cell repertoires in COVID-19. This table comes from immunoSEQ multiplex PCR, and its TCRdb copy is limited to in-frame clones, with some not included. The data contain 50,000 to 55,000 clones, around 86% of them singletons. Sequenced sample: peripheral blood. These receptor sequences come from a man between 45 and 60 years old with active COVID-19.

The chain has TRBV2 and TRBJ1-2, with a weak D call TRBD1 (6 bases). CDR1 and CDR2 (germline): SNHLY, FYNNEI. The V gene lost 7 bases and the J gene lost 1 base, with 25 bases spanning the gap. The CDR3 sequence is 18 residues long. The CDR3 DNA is TGTGCCAGCACCCGTGACAGGCTTTATAACTACGATAACTATGGCTACACCTTC. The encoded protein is CASTRDRLYNYDNYGYTF.

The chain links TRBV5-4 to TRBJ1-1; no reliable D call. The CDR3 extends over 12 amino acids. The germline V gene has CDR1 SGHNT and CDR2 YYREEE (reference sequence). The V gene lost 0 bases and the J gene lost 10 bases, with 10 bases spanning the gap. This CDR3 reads CASSLGRMGAFF. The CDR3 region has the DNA TGTGCCAGCAGCTTGGGGAGGATGGGAGCTTTCTTT.

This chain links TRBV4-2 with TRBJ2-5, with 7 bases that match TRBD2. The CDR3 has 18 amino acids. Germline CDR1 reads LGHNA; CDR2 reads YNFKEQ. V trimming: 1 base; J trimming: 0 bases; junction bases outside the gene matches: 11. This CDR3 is CASSQGGERGSDQETQYF. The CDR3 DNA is TGTGCCAGCAGCCAAGGGGGAGAGCGGGGATCCGACCAAGAGACCCAGTACTTC.

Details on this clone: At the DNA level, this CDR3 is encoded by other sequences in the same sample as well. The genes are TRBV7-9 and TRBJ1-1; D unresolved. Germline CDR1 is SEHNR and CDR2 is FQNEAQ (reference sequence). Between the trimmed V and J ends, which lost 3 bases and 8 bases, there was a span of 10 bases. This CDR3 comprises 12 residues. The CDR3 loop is CASSLELTEAFF. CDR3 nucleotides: TGTGCCAGCAGCTTGGAGCTCACCGAAGCTTTCTTT.

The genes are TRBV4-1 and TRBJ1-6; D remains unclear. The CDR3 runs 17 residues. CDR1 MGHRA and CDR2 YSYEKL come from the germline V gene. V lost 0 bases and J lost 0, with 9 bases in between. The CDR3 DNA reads TGCGCCAGCAGCCAAGAAGGCGGGAGCTCCTATAATTCACCCCTCCACTTT. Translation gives CASSQEGGSSYNSPLHF.

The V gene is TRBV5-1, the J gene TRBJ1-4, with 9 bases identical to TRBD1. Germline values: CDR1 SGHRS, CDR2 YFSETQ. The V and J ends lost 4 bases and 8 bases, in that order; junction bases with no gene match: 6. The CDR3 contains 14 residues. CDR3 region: CASSQGTGREKLFF. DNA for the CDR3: TGCGCCAGCAGCCAAGGGACAGGGCGAGAAAAACTGTTTTTT. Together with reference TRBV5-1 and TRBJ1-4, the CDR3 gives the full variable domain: KAGVTQTPRYLIKTRGQQVTLSCSPISGHRSVSWYQQTPGQGLQFLFEYFSETQRNKGNFPGRFSGRQFSNSRSEMNVSTLELGDSALYLCASSQGTGREKLFFGSGTQLSVL.

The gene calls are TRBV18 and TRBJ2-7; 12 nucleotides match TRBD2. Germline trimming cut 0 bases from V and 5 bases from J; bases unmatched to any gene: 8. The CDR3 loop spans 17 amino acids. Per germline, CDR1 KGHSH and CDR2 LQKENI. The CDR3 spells CASSPPRRTSGIDEQYF. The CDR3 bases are TGTGCCAGCTCACCACCGAGAAGGACTAGCGGGATCGACGAGCAGTACTTC.

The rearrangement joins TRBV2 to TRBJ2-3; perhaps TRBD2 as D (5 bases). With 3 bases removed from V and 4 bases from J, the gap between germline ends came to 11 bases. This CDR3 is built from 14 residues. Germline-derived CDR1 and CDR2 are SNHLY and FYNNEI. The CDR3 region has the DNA TGTGCCAGCAGTGAGTCGGGGTCTCCAGATACGCAGTATTTT. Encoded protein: CASSESGSPDTQYF.

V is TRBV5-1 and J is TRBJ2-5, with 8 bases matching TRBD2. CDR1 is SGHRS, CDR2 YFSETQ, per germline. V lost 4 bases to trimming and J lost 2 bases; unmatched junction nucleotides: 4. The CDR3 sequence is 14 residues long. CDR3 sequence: CASSLTSVQETQYF. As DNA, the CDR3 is TGCGCCAGCAGCCTGACTAGCGTACAAGAGACCCAGTACTTC. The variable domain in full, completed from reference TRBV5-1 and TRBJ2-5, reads KAGVTQTPRYLIKTRGQQVTLSCSPISGHRSVSWYQQTPGQGLQFLFEYFSETQRNKGNFPGRFSGRQFSNSRSEMNVSTLELGDSALYLCASSLTSVQETQYFGPGTRLLVL.

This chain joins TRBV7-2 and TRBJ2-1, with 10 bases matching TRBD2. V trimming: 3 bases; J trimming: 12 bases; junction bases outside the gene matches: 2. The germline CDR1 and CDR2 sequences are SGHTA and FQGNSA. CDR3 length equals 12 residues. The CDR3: CASSFVAGGQFF. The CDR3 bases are TGTGCCAGCAGCTTCGTAGCGGGAGGGCAGTTCTTC.

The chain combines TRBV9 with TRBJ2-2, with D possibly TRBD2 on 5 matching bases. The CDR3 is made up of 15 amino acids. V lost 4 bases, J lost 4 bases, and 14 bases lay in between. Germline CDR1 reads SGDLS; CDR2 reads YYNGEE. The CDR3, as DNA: TGTGCCAGCAGCCGGACGGGGTATGGCACCGGGGAGCTGTTTTTT. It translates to CASSRTGYGTGELFF.

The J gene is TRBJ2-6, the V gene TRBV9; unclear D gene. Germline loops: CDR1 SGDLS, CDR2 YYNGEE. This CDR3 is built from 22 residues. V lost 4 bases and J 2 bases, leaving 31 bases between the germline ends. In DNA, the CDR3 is TGTGCCAGCAGCTCCCGAAACCCCCCCGCAGACAAGGTGATGCCTGGGGCCAACGTCCTGACTTTC. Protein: CASSSRNPPADKVMPGANVLTF. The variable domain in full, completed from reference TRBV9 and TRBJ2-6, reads DSGVTQTPKHLITATGQRVTLRCSPRSGDLSVYWYQQSLDQGLQFLIQYYNGEERAKGNILERFSAQQFPDLHSELNLSSLELGDSALYFCASSSRNPPADKVMPGANVLTFGAGSRLTVL.

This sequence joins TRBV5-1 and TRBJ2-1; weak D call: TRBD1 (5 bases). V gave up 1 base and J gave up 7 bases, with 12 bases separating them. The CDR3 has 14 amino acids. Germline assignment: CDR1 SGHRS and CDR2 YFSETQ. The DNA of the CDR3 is TGCGCCAGCAGCTTGCAGTCAGGGCTTAATGAGCAGTTCTTC. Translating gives CASSLQSGLNEQFF.

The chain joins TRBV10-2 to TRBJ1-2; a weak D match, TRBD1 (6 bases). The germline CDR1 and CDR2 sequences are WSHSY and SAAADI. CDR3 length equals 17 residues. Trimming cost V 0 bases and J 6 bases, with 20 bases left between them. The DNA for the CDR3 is TGCGCCAGCAGTGAGTCGAGGCGGGGGCCGCCCGATAATGGCTACACCTTC. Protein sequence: CASSESRRGPPDNGYTF.

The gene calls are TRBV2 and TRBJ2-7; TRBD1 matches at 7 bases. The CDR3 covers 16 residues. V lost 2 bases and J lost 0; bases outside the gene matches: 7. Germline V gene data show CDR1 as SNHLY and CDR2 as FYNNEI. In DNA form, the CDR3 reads TGTGCCAGCAGTGAATTGGGGACAGTCCTCTCCTACGAGCAGTACTTC. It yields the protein CASSELGTVLSYEQYF. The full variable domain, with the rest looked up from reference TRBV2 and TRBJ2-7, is EPEVTQTPSHQVTQMGQEVILRCVPISNHLYFYWYRQILGQKVEFLVSFYNNEISEKSEIFDDQFSVERPDGSNFTLKIRSTKLEDSAMYFCASSELGTVLSYEQYFGPGTRLTVT.

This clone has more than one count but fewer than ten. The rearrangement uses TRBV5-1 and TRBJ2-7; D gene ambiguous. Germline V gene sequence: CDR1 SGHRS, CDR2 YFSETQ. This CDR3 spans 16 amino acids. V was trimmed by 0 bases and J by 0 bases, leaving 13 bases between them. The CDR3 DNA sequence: TGCGCCAGCAGCTTGGGTCCCCTTTTACTCTCCTACGAGCAGTACTTC. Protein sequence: CASSLGPLLLSYEQYF.